Here is one TCR beta chain with its context. This CDR3 spans 15 amino acids. Trimming took 7 bases from V and 6 from J; bases not matched to a gene: 13. Germline CDR1 is SNHLY and CDR2 is FYNNEI. The entry originates in a study of T cell changes during pregnancy in multiple sclerosis. The protocol was immunoSEQ multiplex PCR, while the TCRdb copy is restricted to in-frame clones and leaves out a portion. The sample shows about 69,000 clones, approximately 91% of them seen only once. This sequence was found in a female donor with multiple sclerosis, enrolled in a pregnancy study. The chain carries TRBV2 and TRBJ1-2; 8 nucleotides match TRBD1. The sample here was peripheral blood, taken in the third trimester of pregnancy. The CDR3 protein is CASNPMDRDKHGYTF. In nucleotides, the CDR3 is TGTGCCAGCAATCCTATGGACAGGGACAAACATGGCTACACCTTC.